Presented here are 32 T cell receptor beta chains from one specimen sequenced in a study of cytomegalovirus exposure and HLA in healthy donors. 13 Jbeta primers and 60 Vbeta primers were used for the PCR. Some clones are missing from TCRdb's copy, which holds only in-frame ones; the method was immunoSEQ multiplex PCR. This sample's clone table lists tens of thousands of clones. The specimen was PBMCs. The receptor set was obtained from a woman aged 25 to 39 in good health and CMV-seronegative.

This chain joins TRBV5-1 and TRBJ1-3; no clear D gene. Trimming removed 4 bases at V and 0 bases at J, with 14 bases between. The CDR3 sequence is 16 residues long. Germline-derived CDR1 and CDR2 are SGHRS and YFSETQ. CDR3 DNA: TGCGCCAGCAGCCCCGGGTCGGTCAGCTCTGGAAACACCATATATTTT. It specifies CASSPGSVSSGNTIYF.

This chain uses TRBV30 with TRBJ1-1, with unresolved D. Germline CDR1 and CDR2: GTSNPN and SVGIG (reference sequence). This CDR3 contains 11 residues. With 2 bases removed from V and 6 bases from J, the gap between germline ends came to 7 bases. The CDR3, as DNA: TGTGCCTGGAGTCGCGCACCTGAAGCTTTCTTT. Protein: CAWSRAPEAFF. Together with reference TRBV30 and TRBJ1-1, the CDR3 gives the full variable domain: SQTIHQWPATLVQPVGSPLSLECTVEGTSNPNLYWYRQAAGRGLQLLFYSVGIGQISSEVPQNLSASRPQDRQFILSSKKLLLSDSGFYLCAWSRAPEAFFGQGTRLTVV.

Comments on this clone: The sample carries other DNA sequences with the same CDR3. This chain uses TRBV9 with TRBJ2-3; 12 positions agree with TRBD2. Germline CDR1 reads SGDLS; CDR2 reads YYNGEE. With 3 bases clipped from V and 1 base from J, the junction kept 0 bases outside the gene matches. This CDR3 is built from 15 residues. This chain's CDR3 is CASSGLAGGTDTQYF. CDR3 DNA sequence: TGTGCCAGCAGCGGACTAGCGGGAGGCACAGATACGCAGTATTTT.

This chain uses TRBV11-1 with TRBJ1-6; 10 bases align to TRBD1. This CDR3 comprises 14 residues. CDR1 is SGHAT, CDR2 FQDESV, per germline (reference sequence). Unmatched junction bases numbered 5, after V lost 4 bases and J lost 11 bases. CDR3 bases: TGTGCCAGCAGCTCAACGGACAGGGGGACACCCCTCCACTTT. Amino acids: CASSSTDRGTPLHF.

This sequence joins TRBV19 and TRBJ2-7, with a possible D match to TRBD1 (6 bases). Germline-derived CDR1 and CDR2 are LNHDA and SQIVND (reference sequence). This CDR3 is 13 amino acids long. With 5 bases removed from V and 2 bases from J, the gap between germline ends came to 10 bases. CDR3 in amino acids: CASSRQVTYEQYF. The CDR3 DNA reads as TGTGCCAGTAGTCGACAGGTGACCTACGAGCAGTACTTC.

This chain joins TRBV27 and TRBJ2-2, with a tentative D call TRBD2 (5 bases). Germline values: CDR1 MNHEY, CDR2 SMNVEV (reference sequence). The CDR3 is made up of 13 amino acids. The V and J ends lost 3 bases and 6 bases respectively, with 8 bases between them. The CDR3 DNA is TGTGCCAGCAGTTTTGGGAGATCCGGGGAGCTGTTTTTT. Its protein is CASSFGRSGELFF.

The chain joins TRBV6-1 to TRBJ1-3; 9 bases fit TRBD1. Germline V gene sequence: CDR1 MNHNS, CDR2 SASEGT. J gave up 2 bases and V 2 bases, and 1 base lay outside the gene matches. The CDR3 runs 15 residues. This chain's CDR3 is CASSERTGAGNTIYF. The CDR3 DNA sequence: TGTGCCAGCAGTGAAAGGACAGGGGCTGGAAACACCATATATTTT.

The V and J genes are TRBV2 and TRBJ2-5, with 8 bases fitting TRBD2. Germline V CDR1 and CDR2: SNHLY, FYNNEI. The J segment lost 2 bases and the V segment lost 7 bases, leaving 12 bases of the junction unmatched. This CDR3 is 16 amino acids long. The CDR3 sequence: CASILGGLGNQETQYF. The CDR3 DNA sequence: TGTGCCAGCATTCTAGGGGGACTAGGGAATCAAGAGACCCAGTACTTC.

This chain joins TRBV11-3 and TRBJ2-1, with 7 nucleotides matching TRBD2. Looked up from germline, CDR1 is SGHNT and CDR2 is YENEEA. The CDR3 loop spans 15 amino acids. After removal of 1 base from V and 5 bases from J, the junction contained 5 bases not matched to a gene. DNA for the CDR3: TGTGCCAGCAGCTTAGGCGCTAGCGGCAACAATGAGCAGTTCTTC. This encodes CASSLGASGNNEQFF.

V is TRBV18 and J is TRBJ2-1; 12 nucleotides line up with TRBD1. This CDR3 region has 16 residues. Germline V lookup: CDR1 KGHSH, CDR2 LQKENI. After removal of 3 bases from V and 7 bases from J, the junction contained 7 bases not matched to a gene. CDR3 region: CASSPSGTGGLNEQFF. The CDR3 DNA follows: TGTGCCAGCTCACCGTCCGGGACAGGGGGCTTGAATGAGCAGTTCTTC.

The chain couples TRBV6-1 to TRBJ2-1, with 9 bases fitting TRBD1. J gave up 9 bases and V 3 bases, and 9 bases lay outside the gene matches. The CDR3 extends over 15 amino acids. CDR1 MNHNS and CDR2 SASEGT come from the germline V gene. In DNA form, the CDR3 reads TGTGCCAGCAGTGACCGGACAGGGGAAAGTAGTGAGCAGTTCTTC. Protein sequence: CASSDRTGESSEQFF.

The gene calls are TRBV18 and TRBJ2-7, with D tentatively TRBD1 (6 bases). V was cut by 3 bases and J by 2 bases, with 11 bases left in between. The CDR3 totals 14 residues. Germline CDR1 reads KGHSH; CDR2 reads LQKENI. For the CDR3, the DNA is TGTGCCAGCTCACCCAGGGGATTTACCTACGAGCAGTACTTC. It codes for CASSPRGFTYEQYF. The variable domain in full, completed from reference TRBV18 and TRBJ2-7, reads NAGVMQNPRHLVRRRGQEARLRCSPMKGHSHVYWYRQLPEEGLKFMVYLQKENIIDESGMPKERFSAEFPKEGPSILRIQQVVRGDSAAYFCASSPRGFTYEQYFGPGTRLTVT.

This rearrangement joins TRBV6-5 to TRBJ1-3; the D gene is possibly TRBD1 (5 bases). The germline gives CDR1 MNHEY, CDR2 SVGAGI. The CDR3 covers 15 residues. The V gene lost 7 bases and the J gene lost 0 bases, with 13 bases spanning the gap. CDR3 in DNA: TGTGCCAGCATCTCCCCAGGGCGCTCTGGAAACACCATATATTTT. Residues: CASISPGRSGNTIYF.

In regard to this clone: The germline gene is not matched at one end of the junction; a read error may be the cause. The CDR3 coding sequence is TGTGCCAGCAGTTCAACAGGGGGTCCTAAAGAAAAACTGTTTTTT. Residues: CASSSTGGPKEKLFF. This sequence joins TRBV6-5 and TRBJ1-4; 8 bases map to TRBD1. This CDR3 comprises 15 residues. In germline, CDR1 is MNHEY, CDR2 SVGAGI.

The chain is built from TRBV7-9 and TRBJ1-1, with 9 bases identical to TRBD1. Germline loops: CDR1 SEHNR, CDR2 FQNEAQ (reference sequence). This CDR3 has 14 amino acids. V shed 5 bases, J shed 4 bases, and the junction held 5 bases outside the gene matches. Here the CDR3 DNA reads TGTGCCAGCAGCCCACTGACAGGGGGCACTGAAGCTTTCTTT. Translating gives CASSPLTGGTEAFF.

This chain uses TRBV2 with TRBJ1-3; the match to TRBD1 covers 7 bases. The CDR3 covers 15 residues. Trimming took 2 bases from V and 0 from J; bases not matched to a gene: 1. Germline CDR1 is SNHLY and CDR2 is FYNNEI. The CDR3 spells CASSETGDSGNTIYF. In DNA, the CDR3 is TGTGCCAGCAGTGAAACAGGGGACTCTGGAAACACCATATATTTT.

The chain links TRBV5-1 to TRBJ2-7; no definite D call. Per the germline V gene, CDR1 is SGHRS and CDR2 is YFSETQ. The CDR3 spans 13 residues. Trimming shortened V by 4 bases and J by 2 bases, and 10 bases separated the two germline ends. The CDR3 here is CASSTRSPYEQYF. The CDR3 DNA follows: TGCGCCAGCAGCACCCGGTCCCCCTACGAGCAGTACTTC.

CDR3 DNA sequence: TGTGCCTGGAGTGTTGAAGCGGGATCACCCCAGTACTTC. Its protein is CAWSVEAGSPQYF. The rearrangement uses TRBV30 and TRBJ2-5; TRBD2 matches at 7 bases. Losses at the gene ends were 0 bases for V and 9 bases for J; bases not matched to a gene: 7. CDR1 and CDR2 from the germline V gene are GTSNPN and SVGIG (reference sequence). This CDR3 is built from 13 residues.

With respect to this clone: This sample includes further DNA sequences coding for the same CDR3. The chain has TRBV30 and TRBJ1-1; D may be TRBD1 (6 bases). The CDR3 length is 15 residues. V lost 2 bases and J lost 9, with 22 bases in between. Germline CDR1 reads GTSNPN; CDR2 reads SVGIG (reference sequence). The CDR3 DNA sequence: TGTGCCTGGAGTCCCCCGAACAGGGAGGGAACAAAAGCTTTCTTT. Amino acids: CAWSPPNREGTKAFF.

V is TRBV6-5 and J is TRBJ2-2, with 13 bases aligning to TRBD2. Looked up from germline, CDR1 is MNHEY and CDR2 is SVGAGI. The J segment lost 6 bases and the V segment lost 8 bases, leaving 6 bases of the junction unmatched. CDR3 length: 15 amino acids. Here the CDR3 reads CASPGTSGESGELFF. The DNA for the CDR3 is TGTGCCAGCCCCGGGACTAGCGGGGAATCCGGGGAGCTGTTTTTT.

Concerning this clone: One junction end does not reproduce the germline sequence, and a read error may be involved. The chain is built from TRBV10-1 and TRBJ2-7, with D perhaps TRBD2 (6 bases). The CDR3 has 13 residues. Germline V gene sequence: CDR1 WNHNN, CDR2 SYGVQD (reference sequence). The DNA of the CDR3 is TGCGCCAGCAGTGAGTCCGAGGCCGGCGGGGCACGATTC. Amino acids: CASSESEAGGARF.

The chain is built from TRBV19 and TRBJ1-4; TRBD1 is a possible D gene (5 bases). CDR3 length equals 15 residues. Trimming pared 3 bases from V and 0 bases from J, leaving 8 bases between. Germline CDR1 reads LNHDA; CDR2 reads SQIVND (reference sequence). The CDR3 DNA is TGTGCCAGTAGTATCCAGGGTGCAACTAATGAAAAACTGTTTTTT. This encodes CASSIQGATNEKLFF.

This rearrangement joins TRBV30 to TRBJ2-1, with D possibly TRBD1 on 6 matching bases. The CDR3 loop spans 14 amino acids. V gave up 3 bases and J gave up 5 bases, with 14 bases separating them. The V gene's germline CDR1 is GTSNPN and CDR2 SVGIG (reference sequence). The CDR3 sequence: CAWRVGGRDNEQFF. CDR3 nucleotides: TGTGCCTGGAGAGTTGGGGGCCGCGACAATGAGCAGTTCTTC.

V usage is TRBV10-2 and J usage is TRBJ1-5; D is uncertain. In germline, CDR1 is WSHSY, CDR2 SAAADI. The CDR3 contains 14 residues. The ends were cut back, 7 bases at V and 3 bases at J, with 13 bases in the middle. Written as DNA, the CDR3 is TGCGCCAGCAACGAGGGAGGGCACAATCAGCCCCAGCATTTT. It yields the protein CASNEGGHNQPQHF.

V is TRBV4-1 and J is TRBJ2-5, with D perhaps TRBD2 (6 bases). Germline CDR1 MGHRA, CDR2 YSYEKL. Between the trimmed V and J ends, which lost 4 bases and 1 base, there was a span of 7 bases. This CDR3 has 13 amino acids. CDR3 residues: CASSLGLQETQYF. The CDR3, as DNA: TGCGCCAGCAGCCTGGGACTCCAAGAGACCCAGTACTTC.

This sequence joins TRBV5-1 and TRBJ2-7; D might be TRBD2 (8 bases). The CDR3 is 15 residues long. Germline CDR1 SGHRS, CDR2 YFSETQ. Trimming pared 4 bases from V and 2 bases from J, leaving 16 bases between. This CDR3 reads CASSPGGTVTYEQYF. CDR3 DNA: TGCGCCAGCAGCCCGGGGGGGACAGTTACCTACGAGCAGTACTTC.

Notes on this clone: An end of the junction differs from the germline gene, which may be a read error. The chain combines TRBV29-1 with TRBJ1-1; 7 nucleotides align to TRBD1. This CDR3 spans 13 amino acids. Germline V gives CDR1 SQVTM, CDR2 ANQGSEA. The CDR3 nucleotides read TGCAGCGTATGGACAGGAGGGAACGCTGAAGCTTTCTTT. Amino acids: CSVWTGGNAEAFF.

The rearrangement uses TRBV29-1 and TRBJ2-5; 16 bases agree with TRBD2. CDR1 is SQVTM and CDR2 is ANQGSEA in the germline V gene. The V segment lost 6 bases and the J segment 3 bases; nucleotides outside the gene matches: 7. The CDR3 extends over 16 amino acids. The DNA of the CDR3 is TGCAGCGTCGCGGGACTAGCGGGGGGGCCGAAAGAGACCCAGTACTTC. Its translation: CSVAGLAGGPKETQYF.

CDR3 sequence (DNA): TGTGCCAGCAGCTTAGAGGGGGCAGGAGGCTACACCTTC. This encodes CASSLEGAGGYTF. The V call is TRBV7-9, the J call TRBJ1-2; 7 bases are shared with TRBD1. Germline V gene data show CDR1 as SEHNR and CDR2 as FQNEAQ (reference sequence). The CDR3 consists of 13 residues. Germline trimming cut 1 base from V and 8 bases from J; bases unmatched to any gene: 4.

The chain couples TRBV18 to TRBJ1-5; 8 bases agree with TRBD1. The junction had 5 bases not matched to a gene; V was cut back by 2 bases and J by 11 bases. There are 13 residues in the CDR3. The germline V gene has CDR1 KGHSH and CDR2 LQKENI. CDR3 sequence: CASSPGQGETQHF. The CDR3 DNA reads TGTGCCAGCTCACCAGGACAGGGAGAAACCCAGCATTTT.

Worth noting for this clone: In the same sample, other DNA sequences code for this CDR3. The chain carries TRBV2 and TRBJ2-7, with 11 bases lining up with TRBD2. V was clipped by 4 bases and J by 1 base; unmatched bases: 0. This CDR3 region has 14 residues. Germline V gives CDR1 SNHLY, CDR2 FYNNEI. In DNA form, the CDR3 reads TGTGCCAGCAGTGGGACTAGCGGGTCCTACGAGCAGTACTTC. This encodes CASSGTSGSYEQYF.

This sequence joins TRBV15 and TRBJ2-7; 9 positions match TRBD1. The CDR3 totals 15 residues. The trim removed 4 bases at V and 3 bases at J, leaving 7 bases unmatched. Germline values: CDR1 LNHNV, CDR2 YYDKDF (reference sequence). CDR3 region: CATSIGGGQGYEQYF. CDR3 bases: TGTGCCACCAGCATCGGCGGGGGACAGGGCTACGAGCAGTACTTC. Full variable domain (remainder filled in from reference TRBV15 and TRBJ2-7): DAMVIQNPRYQVTQFGKPVTLSCSQTLNHNVMYWYQQKSSQAPKLLFHYYDKDFNNEADTPDNFQSRRPNTSFCFLDIRSPGLGDTAMYLCATSIGGGQGYEQYFGPGTRLTVT.